The present T cell receptor beta chain was sequenced within a study of blood T cell repertoires in COVID-19. Overall study: There were acute and convalescent COVID-19 samples, and they came from the United States, Italy and Spain. T cells, B-cell-depleted T cells, or PBMCs provided the cDNA or gDNA that served as material.

Unmatched junction bases numbered 12, after V lost 5 bases and J lost 7 bases. Germline-derived CDR1 and CDR2 are MGHRA and YSYEKL. This CDR3 comprises 16 residues. Authors' data handling: For nucleated cells, counts were estimated from reference gene primer amplification. The table came from immunoSEQ multiplex PCR; TCRdb's copy has only in-frame clones and leaves some out. That table gives V, J and clone size, and the DNA gave D and trimming. Among about 210,000 clones listed, 89% were seen once. The rearrangement links TRBV4-1 to TRBJ2-5; 11 bases are shared with TRBD2. The sequenced material came from peripheral blood. This sequence was found in a woman in her forties with acute or convalescent COVID-19. In DNA, the CDR3 is TGCGCCAGCAGCGCAGTAGCGGGGGGGCCTAGTCCGACCCAGTACTTC. It is translated as CASSAVAGGPSPTQYF.